One sample yielded the 3 T cell receptor beta chains listed below, sequenced in a study of T-cell memory formation after mild COVID-19. Via MiXCR, TCRdb re-called the 5' RACE reads, giving one row per CDR3 protein. In the table there are tens of thousands of distinct CDR3 sequences, approximately 9.6% of which are singletons. Sequences were obtained from PBMCs or a T cell subset sorted from them (not recorded which). All receptors derive from an adult woman who had mild COVID-19 (a few samples of this study predate the infection). Cell type and time point are not known.

There are a few counts of this clonotype. V usage is TRBV24-1 and J usage is TRBJ2-3; D is undetermined. Germline V gives CDR1 KGHDR, CDR2 SFDVKD. The CDR3 is made up of 11 amino acids. The V gene lost 9 bases and the J gene lost 4 bases, with 7 bases spanning the gap. CDR3 DNA: TGTGCCACCGCCTTTTCAGATACGCAGTATTTT. Translation gives CATAFSDTQYF.

The CDR3 DNA follows: TGTGCCAGCAGCCCCCAACAGGGGGCCTTTACTGAAGCTTTCTTT. This encodes CASSPQQGAFTEAFF. This sequence joins TRBV7-2 and TRBJ1-1; 9 bases are a match to TRBD1. CDR3 length: 15 residues. With V trimmed by 5 bases and J by 5 bases, 9 bases remained unmatched. Per germline, CDR1 SGHTA and CDR2 FQGNSA.

The count of this clonotype is one. Its ends do not fully match the called genes, so a read error is possible. The genes are TRBV28 and TRBJ1-1; D is ambiguous. Germline-derived CDR1 and CDR2 are MDHEN and SYDVKM. The CDR3 is 13 amino acids. The DNA of the CDR3 is TGTGACAGCAGTTTCAGATCGAACACTGAAGCTTTCTTT. Residues: CDSSFRSNTEAFF.